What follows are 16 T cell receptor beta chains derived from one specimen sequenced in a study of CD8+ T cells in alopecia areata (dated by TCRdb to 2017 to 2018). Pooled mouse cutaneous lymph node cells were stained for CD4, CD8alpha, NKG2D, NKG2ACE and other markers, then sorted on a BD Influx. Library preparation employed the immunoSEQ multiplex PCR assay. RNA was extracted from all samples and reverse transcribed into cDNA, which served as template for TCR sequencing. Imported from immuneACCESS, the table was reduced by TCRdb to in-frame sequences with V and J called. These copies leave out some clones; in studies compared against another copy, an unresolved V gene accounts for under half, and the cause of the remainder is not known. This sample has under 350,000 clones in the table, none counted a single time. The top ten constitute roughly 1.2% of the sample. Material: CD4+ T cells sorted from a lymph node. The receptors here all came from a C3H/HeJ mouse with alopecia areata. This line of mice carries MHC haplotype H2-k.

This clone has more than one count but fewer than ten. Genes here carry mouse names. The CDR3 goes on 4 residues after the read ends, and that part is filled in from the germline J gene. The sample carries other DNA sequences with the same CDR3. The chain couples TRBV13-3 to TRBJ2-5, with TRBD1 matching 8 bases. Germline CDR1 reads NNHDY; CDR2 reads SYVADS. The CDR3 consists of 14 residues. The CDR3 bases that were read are TGTGCCAGCAGTGGGACAGGGAAGGGAGAC. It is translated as CASSGTGKGD. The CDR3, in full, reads CASSGTGKGDTQYF.

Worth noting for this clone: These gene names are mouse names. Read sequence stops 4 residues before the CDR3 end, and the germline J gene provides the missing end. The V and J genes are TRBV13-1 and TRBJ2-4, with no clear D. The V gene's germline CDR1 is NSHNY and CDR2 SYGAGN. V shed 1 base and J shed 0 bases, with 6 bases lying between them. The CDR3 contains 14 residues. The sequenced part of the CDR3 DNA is TGTGCCAGCAGTGATTACAATAGTCAAAAC. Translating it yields CASSDYNSQN. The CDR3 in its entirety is CASSDYNSQNTLYF.

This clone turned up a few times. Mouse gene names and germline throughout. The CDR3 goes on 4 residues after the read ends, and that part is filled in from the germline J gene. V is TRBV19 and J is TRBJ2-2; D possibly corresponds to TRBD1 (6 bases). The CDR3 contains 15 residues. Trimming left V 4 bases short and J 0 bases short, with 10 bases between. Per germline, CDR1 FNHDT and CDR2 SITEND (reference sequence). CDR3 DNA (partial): TGTGCCAGCAGTCGGACAGCAGCAAACACCGGG. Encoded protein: CASSRTAANTG. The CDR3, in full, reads CASSRTAANTGQLYF.

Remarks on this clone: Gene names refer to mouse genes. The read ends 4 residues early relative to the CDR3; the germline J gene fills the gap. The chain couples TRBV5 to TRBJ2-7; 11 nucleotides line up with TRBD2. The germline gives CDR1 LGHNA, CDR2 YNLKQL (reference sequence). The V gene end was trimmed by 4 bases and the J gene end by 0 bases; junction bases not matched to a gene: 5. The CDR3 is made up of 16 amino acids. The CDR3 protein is CASSPGTGGSSYEQYF. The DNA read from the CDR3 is TGTGCCAGCAGCCCAGGGACTGGGGGCAGCTCCTAT.

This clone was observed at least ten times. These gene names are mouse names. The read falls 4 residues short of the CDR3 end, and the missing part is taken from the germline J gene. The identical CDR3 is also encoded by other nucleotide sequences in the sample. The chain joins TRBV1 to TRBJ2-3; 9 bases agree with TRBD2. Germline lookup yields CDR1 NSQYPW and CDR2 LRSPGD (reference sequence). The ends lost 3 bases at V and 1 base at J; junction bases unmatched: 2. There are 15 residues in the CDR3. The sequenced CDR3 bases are TGCACCTGCAGTGCTGGGGGGGCGGGTGCAGAA. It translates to CTCSAGGAGAE. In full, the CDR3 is CTCSAGGAGAETLYF.

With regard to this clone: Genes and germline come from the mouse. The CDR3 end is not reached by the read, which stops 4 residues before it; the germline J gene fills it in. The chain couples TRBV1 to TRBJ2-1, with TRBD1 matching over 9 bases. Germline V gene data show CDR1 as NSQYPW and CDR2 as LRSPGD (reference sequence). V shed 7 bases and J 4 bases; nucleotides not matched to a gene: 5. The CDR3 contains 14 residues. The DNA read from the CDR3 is TGCACCTGCAAAAGCGGGACAGGGTATGCT. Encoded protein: CTCKSGTGYA. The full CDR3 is CTCKSGTGYAEQFF.

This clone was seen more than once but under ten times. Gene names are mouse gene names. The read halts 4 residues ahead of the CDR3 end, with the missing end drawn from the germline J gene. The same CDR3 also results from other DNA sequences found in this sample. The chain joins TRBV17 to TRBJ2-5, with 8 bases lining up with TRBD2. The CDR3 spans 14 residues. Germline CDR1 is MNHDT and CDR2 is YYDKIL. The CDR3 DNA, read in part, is TGTGCTAGCAGTAGAACTGGGGGAAGAGAC. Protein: CASSRTGGRD. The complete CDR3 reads CASSRTGGRDTQYF.

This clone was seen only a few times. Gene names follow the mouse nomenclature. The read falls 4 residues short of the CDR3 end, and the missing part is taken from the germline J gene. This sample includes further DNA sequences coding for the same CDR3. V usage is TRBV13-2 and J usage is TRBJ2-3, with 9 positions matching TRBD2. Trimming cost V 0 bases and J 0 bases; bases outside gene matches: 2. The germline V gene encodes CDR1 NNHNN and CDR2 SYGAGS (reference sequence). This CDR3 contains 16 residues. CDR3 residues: CASGDAGLGSAETLYF. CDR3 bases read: TGTGCCAGCGGTGATGCTGGACTGGGGAGTGCAGAA.

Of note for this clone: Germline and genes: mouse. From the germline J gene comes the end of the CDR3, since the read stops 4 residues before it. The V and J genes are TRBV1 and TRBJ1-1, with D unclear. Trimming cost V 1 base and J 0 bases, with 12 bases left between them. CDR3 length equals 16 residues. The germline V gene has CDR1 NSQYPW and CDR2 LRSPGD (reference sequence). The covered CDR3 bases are TGCACCTGCAGTGCAGTATTTCAGGCCACAAACACA. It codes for CTCSAVFQATNT. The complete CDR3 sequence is CTCSAVFQATNTEVFF.

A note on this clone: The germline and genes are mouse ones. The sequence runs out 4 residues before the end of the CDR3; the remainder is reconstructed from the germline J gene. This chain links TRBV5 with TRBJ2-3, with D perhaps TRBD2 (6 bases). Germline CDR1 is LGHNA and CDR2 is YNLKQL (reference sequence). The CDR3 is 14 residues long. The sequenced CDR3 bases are TGTGCCAGCAGCCAAGATGGGGACTTAGAA. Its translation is CASSQDGDLE. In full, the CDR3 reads CASSQDGDLETLYF.

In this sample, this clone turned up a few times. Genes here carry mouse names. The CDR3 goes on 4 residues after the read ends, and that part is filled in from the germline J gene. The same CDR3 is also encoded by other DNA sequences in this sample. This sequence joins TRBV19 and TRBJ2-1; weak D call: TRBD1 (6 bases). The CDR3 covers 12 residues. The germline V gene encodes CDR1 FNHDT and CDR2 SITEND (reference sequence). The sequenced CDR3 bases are TGTGCCAGCAGTATCCAGGGGGCT. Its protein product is CASSIQGA. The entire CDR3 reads CASSIQGAEQFF.

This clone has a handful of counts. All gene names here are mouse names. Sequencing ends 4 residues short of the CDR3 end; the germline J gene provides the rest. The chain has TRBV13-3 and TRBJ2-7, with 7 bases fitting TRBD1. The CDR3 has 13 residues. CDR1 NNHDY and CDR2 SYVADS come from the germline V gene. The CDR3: CASSPTGLYEQYF. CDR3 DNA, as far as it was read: TGTGCCAGCAGTCCGACAGGGCTTTAT.

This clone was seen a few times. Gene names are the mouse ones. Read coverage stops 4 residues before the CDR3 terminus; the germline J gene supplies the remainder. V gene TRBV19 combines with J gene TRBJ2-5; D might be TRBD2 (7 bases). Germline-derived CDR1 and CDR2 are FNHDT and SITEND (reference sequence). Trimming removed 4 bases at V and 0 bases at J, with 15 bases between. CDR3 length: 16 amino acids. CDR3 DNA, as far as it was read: TGTGCCAGCAGTTTGCGGGGGGCGTCTAACCAAGAC. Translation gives CASSLRGASNQD. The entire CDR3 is CASSLRGASNQDTQYF.

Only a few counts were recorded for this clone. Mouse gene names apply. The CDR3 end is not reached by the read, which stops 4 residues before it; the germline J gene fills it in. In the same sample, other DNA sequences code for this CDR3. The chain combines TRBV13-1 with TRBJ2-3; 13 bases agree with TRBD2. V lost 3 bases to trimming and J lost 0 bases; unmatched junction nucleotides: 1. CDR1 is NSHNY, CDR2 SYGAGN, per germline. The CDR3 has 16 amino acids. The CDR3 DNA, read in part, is TGTGCCAGCAGTGGGACTGGGGGGGCTAGTGCAGAA. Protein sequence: CASSGTGGASAE. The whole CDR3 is CASSGTGGASAETLYF.

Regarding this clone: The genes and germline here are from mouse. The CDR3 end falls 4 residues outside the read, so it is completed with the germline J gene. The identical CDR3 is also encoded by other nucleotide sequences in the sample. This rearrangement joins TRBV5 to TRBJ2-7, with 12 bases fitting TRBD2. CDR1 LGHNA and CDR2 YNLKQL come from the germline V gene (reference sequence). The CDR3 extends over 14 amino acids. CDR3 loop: CASSPTGGAYEQYF. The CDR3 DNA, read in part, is TGTGCCAGCAGCCCGACTGGGGGGGCATAT.

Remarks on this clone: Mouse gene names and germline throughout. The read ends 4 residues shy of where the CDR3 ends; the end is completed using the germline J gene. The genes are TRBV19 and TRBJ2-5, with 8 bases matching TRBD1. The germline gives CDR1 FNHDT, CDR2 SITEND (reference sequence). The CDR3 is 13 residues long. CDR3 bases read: TGTGCCAGCAGTAACGGACAGGGAGAC. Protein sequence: CASSNGQGD. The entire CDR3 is CASSNGQGDTQYF.